This T cell receptor beta chain originates from a study of blood T cell repertoires in COVID-19. Study summary: Researchers got acute and convalescent COVID-19 samples from the United States, Italy and Spain. From T cells, B-cell-depleted T cells, or PBMCs came the material, which was cDNA or gDNA.

CDR3 size: 13 residues. Looked up from germline, CDR1 is LGHDT and CDR2 is YNNKEL (reference sequence). Trimming shortened V by 5 bases and J by 7 bases, and 14 bases separated the two germline ends. Under the authors' procedure: Using reference gene primer amplification, nucleated cell counts were estimated. Profiled with immunoSEQ multiplex PCR; TCRdb holds only in-frame clones, not every one. V, J and clone size reflect that table, while D and trimming were determined from the DNA. The sample carries a few hundred thousand clones, around 83% recorded once. The chain links TRBV3-1 (or the pseudogene TRBV3-2) to TRBJ1-2, with TRBD1 as a possible D gene (5 bases). The sequencing sample was made of peripheral blood. The receptor's source is a woman aged 40 to 50 who had recovered from COVID-19. This CDR3 is CASSVKDSLGYTF. DNA for the CDR3: TGTGCCAGCAGCGTAAAAGACAGTCTTGGCTACACCTTC.